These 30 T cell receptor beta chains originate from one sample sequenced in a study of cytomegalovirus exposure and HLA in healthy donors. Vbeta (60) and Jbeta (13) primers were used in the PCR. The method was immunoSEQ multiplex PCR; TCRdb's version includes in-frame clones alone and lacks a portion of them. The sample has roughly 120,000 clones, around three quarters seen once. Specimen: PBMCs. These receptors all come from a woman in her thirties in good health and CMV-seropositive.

The CDR3 DNA reads as TGTGCCAGCAGCAACCGGGACAGCTATGGCTACACCTTC. Translating it yields CASSNRDSYGYTF. The chain combines TRBV5-6 with TRBJ1-2; 7 bases are shared with TRBD1. The junction had 4 bases not matched to a gene; V was cut back by 4 bases and J by 4 bases. Germline CDR1 and CDR2: SGHDT and YYEEEE. The CDR3 length is 13 residues.

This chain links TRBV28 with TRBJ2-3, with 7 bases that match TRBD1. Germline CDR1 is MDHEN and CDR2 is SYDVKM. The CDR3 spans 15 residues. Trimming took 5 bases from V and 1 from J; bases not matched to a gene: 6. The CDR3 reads CASSTTGDGTDTQYF. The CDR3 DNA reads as TGTGCCAGCAGTACAACAGGGGATGGCACAGATACGCAGTATTTT. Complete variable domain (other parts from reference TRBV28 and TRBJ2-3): DVKVTQSSRYLVKRTGEKVFLECVQDMDHENMFWYRQDPGLGLRLIYFSYDVKMKEKGDIPEGYSVSREKKERFSLILESASTNQTSMYLCASSTTGDGTDTQYFGPGTRLTVL.

The CDR3 region has the DNA TGTGCCAGTAGAGTGGGGGCTCTTAGTTCACCCCTCCACTTT. Its protein is CASRVGALSSPLHF. The rearrangement links TRBV19 to TRBJ1-6, with D perhaps TRBD1 (6 bases). Trimming removed 6 bases at V and 9 bases at J, with 15 bases between. Germline loops: CDR1 LNHDA, CDR2 SQIVND (reference sequence). This CDR3 spans 14 amino acids.

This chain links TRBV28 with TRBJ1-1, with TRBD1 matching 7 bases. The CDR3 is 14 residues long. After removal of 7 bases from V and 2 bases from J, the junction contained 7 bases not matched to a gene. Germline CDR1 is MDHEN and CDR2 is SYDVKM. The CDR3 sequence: CASKLGQANTEAFF. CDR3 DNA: TGTGCCAGCAAGCTAGGACAGGCAAACACTGAAGCTTTCTTT.

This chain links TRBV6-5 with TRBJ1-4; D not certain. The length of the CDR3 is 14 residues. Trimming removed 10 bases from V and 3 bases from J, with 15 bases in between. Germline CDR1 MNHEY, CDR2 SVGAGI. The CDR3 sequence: CATAPTPANEKLFF. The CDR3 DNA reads TGTGCCACCGCGCCGACTCCAGCTAATGAAAAACTGTTTTTT.

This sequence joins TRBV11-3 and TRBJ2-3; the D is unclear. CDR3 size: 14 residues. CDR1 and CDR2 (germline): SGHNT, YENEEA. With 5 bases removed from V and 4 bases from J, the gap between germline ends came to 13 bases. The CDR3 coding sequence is TGTGCCAGCAGCCCAAGCGCCGCGGCAGATACGCAGTATTTT. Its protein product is CASSPSAAADTQYF.

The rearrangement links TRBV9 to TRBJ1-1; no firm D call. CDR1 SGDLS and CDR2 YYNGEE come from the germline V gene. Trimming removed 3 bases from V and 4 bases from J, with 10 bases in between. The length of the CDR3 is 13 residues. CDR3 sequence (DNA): TGTGCCAGCAGCGGGGGAGTACGCACTGAAGCTTTCTTT. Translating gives CASSGGVRTEAFF. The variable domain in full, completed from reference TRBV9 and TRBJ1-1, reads DSGVTQTPKHLITATGQRVTLRCSPRSGDLSVYWYQQSLDQGLQFLIQYYNGEERAKGNILERFSAQQFPDLHSELNLSSLELGDSALYFCASSGGVRTEAFFGQGTRLTVV.

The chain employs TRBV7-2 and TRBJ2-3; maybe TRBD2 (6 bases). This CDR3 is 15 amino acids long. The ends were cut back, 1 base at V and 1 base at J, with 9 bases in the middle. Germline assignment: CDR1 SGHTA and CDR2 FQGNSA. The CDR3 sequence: CASSLVGGGTDTQYF. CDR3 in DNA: TGTGCCAGCAGCTTAGTCGGCGGGGGCACAGATACGCAGTATTTT.

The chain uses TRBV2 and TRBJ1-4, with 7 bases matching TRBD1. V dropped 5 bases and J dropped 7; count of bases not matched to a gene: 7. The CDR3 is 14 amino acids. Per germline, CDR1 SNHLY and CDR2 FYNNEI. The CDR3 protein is CASSNNQGGEKLFF. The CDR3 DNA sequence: TGTGCCAGCAGTAATAACCAGGGGGGTGAAAAACTGTTTTTT.

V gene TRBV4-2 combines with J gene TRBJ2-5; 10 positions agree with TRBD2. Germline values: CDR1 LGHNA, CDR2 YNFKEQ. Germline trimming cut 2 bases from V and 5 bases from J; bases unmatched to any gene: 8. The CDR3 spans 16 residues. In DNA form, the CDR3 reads TGTGCCAGCAGCCAATTAGCGGGGGGCATTGTCGAGACCCAGTACTTC. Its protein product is CASSQLAGGIVETQYF.

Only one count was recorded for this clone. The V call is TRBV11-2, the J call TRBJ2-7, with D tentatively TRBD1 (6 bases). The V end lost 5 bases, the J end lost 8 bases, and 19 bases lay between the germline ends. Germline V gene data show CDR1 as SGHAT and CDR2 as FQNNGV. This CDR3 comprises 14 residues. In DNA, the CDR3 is TGTGCCAGCAGCCTTCGGACAGCTGCGGAACAGCAGTACTTC. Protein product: CASSLRTAAEQQYF. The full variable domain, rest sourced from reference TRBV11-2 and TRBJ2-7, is EAGVAQSPRYKIIEKRQSVAFWCNPISGHATLYWYQQILGQGPKLLIQFQNNGVVDDSQLPKDRFSAERLKGVDSTLKIQPAKLEDSAVYLCASSLRTAAEQQYFGPGTRLTVT.

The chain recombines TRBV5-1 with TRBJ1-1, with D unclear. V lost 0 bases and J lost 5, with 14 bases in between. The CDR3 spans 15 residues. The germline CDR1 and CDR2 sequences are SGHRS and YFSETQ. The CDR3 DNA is TGCGCCAGCAGCTTGGGCGTGGGCCCGGGAACTGAAGCTTTCTTT. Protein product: CASSLGVGPGTEAFF.

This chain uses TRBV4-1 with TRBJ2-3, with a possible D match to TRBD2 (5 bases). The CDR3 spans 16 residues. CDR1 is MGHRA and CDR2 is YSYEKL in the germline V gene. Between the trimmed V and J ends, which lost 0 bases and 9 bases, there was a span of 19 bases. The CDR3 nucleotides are TGCGCCAGCAGCCAAGATTCGGCACGGGGTTCGGGAACGCAGTATTTT. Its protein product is CASSQDSARGSGTQYF.

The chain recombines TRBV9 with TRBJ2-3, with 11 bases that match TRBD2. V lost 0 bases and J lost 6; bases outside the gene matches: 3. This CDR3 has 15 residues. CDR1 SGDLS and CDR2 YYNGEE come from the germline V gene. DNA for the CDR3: TGTGCCAGCAGCGTAGGACTAGCGGGGCCCGATACGCAGTATTTT. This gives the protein CASSVGLAGPDTQYF.

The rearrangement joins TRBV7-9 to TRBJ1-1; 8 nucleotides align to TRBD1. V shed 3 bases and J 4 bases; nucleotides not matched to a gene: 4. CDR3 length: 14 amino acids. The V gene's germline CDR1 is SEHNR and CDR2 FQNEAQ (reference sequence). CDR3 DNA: TGTGCCAGCAGCTTCGCGCAGGGGGCCACTGAAGCTTTCTTT. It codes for CASSFAQGATEAFF. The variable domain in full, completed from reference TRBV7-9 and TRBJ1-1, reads DTGVSQNPRHKITKRGQNVTFRCDPISEHNRLYWYRQTLGQGPEFLTYFQNEAQLEKSRLLSDRFSAERPKGSFSTLEIQRTEQGDSAMYLCASSFAQGATEAFFGQGTRLTVV.

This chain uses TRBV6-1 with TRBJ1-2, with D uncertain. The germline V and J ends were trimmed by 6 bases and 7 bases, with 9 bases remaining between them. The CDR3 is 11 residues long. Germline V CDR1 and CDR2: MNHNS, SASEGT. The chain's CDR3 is CASRGAGGYTF. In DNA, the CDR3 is TGTGCCAGCAGGGGAGCCGGTGGCTACACCTTC.

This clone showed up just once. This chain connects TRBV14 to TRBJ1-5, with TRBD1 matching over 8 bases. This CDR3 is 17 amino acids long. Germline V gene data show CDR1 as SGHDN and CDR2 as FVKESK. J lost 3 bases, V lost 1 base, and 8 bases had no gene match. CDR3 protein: CASSQGGGTGINQPQHF. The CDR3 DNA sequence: TGTGCCAGCAGCCAAGGGGGGGGGACAGGTATCAATCAGCCCCAGCATTTT.

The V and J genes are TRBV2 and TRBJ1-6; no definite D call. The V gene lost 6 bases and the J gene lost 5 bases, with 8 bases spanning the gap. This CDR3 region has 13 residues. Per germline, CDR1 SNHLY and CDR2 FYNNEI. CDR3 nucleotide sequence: TGTGCCAGCAGGGGAGGTCATAATTCACCCCTCCACTTT. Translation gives CASRGGHNSPLHF.

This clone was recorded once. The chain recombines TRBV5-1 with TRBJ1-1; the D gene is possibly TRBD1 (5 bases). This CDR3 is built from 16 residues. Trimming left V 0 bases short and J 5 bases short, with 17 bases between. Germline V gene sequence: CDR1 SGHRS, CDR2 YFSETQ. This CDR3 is CASSLVSQGTGTEAFF. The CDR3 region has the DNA TGCGCCAGCAGCTTGGTTAGTCAGGGCACGGGTACTGAAGCTTTCTTT.

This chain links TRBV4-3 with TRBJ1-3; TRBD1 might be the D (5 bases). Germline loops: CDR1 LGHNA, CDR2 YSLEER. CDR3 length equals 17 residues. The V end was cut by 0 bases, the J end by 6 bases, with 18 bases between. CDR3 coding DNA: TGCGCCAGCAGCCAAGATCAGGGCAGACGGGCCCAAAACACCATATATTTT. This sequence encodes CASSQDQGRRAQNTIYF.

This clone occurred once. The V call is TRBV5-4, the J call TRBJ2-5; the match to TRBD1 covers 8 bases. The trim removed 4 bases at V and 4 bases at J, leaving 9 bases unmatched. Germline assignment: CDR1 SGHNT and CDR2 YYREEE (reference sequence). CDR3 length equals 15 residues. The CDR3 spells CASSRGSDRVETQYF. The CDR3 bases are TGTGCCAGCAGCAGGGGATCGGACAGGGTAGAGACCCAGTACTTC.

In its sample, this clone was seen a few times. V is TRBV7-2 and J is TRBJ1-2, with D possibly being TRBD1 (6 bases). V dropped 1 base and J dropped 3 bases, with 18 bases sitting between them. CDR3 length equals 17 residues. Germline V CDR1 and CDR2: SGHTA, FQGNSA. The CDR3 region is CASSLVGGASGDYGYTF. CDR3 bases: TGTGCCAGCAGCTTAGTAGGGGGGGCCTCGGGCGACTATGGCTACACCTTC.

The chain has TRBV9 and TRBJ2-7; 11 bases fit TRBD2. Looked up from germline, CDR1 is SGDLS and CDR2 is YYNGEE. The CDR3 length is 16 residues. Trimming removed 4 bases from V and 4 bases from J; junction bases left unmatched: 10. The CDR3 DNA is TGTGCCAGCAGCTCTACTAGCGGGGGACTTCCTTACGAGCAGTACTTC. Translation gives CASSSTSGGLPYEQYF.

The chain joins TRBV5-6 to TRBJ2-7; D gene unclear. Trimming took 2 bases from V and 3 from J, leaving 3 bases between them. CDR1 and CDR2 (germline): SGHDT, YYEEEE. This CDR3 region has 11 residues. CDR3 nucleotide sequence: TGTGCCAGCAGCTTCGGCTACGAGCAGTACTTC. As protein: CASSFGYEQYF.

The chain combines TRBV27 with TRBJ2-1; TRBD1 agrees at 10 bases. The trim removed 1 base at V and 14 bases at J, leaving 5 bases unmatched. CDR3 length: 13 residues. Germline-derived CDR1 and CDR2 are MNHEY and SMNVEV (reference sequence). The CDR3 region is CASSLWPTGGEFF. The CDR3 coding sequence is TGTGCCAGCAGTTTATGGCCGACAGGGGGCGAGTTCTTC.

The CDR3 is CASSFRGRRQPQHF. Written as DNA, the CDR3 is TGTGCCAGCAGCTTTCGAGGGAGGCGTCAGCCCCAGCATTTT. V gene TRBV5-6 combines with J gene TRBJ1-5; no clear D. The germline V gene encodes CDR1 SGHDT and CDR2 YYEEEE. The CDR3 totals 14 residues. V lost 2 bases to trimming and J lost 6 bases, with 12 bases between them.

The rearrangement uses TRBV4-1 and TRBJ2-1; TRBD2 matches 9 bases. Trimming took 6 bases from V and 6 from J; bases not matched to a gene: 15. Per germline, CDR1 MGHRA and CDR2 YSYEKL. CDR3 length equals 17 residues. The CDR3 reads CASSFRGGGAFGNEQFF. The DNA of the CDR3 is TGCGCCAGCAGTTTTCGCGGCGGGGGGGCTTTCGGCAATGAGCAGTTCTTC.

The CDR3 loop is CATAPGQPTYGYTF. The CDR3 region has the DNA TGTGCCACGGCCCCGGGACAGCCAACTTATGGCTACACCTTC. This rearrangement joins TRBV19 to TRBJ1-2; 7 bases agree with TRBD1. CDR1 and CDR2 (germline): LNHDA, SQIVND (reference sequence). The CDR3 consists of 14 residues. V was clipped by 10 bases and J by 5 bases; unmatched bases: 13.

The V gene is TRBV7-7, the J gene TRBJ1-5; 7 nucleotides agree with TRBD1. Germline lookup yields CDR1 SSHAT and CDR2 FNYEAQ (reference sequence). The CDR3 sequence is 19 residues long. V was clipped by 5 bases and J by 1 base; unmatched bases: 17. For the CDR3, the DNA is TGTGCCAGCAGCCGACAAAGTACGGACAGGCTATTGAGCAATCAGCCCCAGCATTTT. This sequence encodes CASSRQSTDRLLSNQPQHF.

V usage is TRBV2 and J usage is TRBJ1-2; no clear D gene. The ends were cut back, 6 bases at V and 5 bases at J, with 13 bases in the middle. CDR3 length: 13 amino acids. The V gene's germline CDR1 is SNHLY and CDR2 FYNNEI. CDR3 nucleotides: TGTGCCAGCAGCCCTAACCTCTCGTATGGCTACACCTTC. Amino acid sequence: CASSPNLSYGYTF.